This T cell receptor beta chain was sequenced during a study of blood T cell repertoires in COVID-19. Data came from immunoSEQ multiplex PCR; TCRdb stores just in-frame clones and leaves some out. This table has 200,000 to 300,000 clones, just under 85% appearing once. The V end lost 4 bases, the J end lost 2 bases, and 15 bases lay between the germline ends. The CDR3 is 15 residues long. Germline CDR1 is GTSNPN and CDR2 is SVGIG (reference sequence). V usage is TRBV30 and J usage is TRBJ1-3; D might be TRBD1 (6 bases). The receptor was derived from a woman of 80 years or more with acute or convalescent COVID-19. The material sequenced was peripheral blood. CDR3 in amino acids: CAWTGGLLAGNTIYF. The DNA of the CDR3 is TGTGCCTGGACCGGGGGGCTCCTTGCTGGAAACACCATATATTTT.